This T cell receptor beta chain appears in the sequencing data of a study of shared clonotypes between healthy human individuals. Adult Caucasians living in Nashville, Tennessee made up all of the donors. CD45RA+ naive and CD45RA-negative memory subsets were separated from CD4+ cells. V lost 5 bases, J lost 7 bases, and 14 bases stayed unmatched. Germline V gives CDR1 SEHNR, CDR2 FQNEAQ (reference sequence). The CDR3 is made up of 16 amino acids. Sequenced by immunoSEQ multiplex PCR; TCRdb stores in-frame clones only, minus some. This table has 2,100,000 or so clones, roughly 95% appearing once. The J gene is TRBJ2-1, the V gene TRBV7-9; 7 bases agree with TRBD2. The clonotype was recovered from a man between 18 and 29 years old in good health. The specimen sequenced was naive CD4+ T cells sorted from blood. Subset reported: CD45RA+ positively selected. The CDR3 sequence is CASSGRGKRLLNEQFF. Here the CDR3 DNA reads TGTGCCAGCAGCGGGCGGGGGAAGCGACTTTTGAATGAGCAGTTCTTC.